This T cell receptor beta chain was identified during a study of Tregs in tolerant kidney transplant recipients. The wider study: The nonmyeloablative bone marrow transplants came from related graft donors, with transient mixed chimerism.

General study findings and limits: Biological reproducibility was not directly addressed, but technical replication error appeared minimal. Some patients' samples used different primers over time, so nucleotide sequences weren't comparable.

In this sample, this clone turned up once. Its antigen is still unknown. The CDR3 sequence is 15 residues long. Germline V lookup: CDR1 ENHRY, CDR2 SYGVKD. The V end was cut by 3 bases, the J end by 0 bases, with 11 bases between. Unstimulated Tregs (CD4+CD25+CD127-) and CD4+CD25- non-Tregs were sorted from PBMCs. Repertoires were generated with immunoSEQ multiplex PCR, while TCRdb's copy carries only in-frame clones and drops some. The sample has about 61,000 clones, 80% to 90% seen once. The TCR sequence derives from a human donor who received a combined kidney and bone marrow transplant. The rearrangement uses TRBV10-3 and TRBJ1-2; D is undetermined. Specimen: Tregs from blood, collected before the transplant. CDR3 sequence: CAISDPQDSNYGYTF. The DNA of the CDR3 is TGTGCCATCAGTGATCCCCAGGATTCTAACTATGGCTACACCTTC.